The 26 T cell receptor beta chains presented below share a single source sample, sequenced in a study of blood T cell repertoires in COVID-19. The protocol was immunoSEQ multiplex PCR, while the TCRdb copy is restricted to in-frame clones and leaves out a portion. The sample consists of roughly 330,000 clones, approximately 90% of them appearing once. The sequencing sample was made of PBMCs or T cells enriched from blood (not recorded which). These receptors were taken from a woman aged 30 to 39 who had recovered from COVID-19.

The gene calls are TRBV29-1 and TRBJ1-4; 7 bases line up with TRBD1. The CDR3 totals 13 residues. The V and J ends lost 7 bases and 7 bases, in that order; junction bases with no gene match: 9. Germline CDR1 is SQVTM and CDR2 is ANQGSEA. CDR3 DNA sequence: TGCAGCGCCCGGACAGGCTATAGTGAAAAACTGTTTTTT. This encodes CSARTGYSEKLFF.

Remarks on this clone: The identical CDR3 is also encoded by other nucleotide sequences in the sample. J is TRBJ1-1 and V is TRBV2, with D tentatively TRBD1 (6 bases). Between the trimmed V and J ends, which lost 6 bases and 1 base, there was a span of 12 bases. The CDR3 extends over 14 amino acids. Germline-derived CDR1 and CDR2 are SNHLY and FYNNEI. The CDR3 sequence is CASREQGRNTEAFF. CDR3 nucleotide sequence: TGTGCCAGCAGGGAACAGGGCAGGAACACTGAAGCTTTCTTT.

This sequence joins TRBV3-1 (or the pseudogene TRBV3-2) and TRBJ1-2; 9 nucleotides match TRBD1. The CDR3 runs to 13 residues. The V gene end was trimmed by 4 bases and the J gene end by 5 bases; junction bases not matched to a gene: 2. Germline V gives CDR1 LGHDT, CDR2 YNNKEL (reference sequence). DNA of the CDR3: TGTGCCAGCAGCCGGACAGGGGTTTATGGCTACACCTTC. Translating it yields CASSRTGVYGYTF.

The table lists this clone with a few counts. The chain recombines TRBV5-8 with TRBJ1-5; 7 bases map to TRBD1. The germline CDR1 and CDR2 sequences are SGHTS and YDEGEE. This CDR3 spans 16 amino acids. Trimming removed 1 base from V and 2 bases from J; junction bases left unmatched: 6. The CDR3 bases are TGTGCCAGCAGCTTGAGGGGGCAAGGGGGCAATCAGCCCCAGCATTTT. Its protein product is CASSLRGQGGNQPQHF.

The V and J genes are TRBV5-5 and TRBJ1-1; 8 bases align to TRBD1. Germline V CDR1 and CDR2: SGHKS, YYEKEE (reference sequence). V shed 2 bases and J 0 bases; nucleotides not matched to a gene: 3. CDR3 length: 15 amino acids. The CDR3 sequence is CASSFRQGMNTEAFF. CDR3 in DNA: TGTGCCAGCAGCTTCCGACAGGGGATGAACACTGAAGCTTTCTTT. Using reference TRBV5-5 and TRBJ1-1 for the parts outside the CDR3, the full variable domain is DAGVTQSPTHLIKTRGQQVTLRCSPISGHKSVSWYQQVLGQGPQFIFQYYEKEERGRGNFPDRFSARQFPNYSSELNVNALLLGDSALYLCASSFRQGMNTEAFFGQGTRLTVV.

This chain uses TRBV29-1 with TRBJ2-1, with 10 bases lining up with TRBD2. The ends lost 0 bases at V and 5 bases at J; junction bases unmatched: 13. CDR1 is SQVTM and CDR2 is ANQGSEA in the germline V gene. The CDR3 covers 18 residues. CDR3 in DNA: TGCAGCGTTGAAGATCGGGAGGATGGACTAGCGGAGAACAATGAGCAGTTCTTC. Translated, it gives CSVEDREDGLAENNEQFF.

The V and J genes are TRBV30 and TRBJ2-7; no reliable D call. CDR1 and CDR2 (germline): GTSNPN, SVGIG (reference sequence). V lost 5 bases, J lost 3 bases, and 11 bases lay in between. CDR3 length: 12 residues. In DNA form, the CDR3 reads TGTGCCTGGGCTCACGGTTACTACGAGCAGTACTTC. Amino acid sequence: CAWAHGYYEQYF.

V is TRBV10-2 and J is TRBJ1-5, with unresolved D. V was trimmed by 2 bases and J by 0 bases, leaving 8 bases between them. Germline V CDR1 and CDR2: WSHSY, SAAADI. CDR3 length equals 15 residues. In DNA, the CDR3 is TGCGCCAGCAGTGAGATCATGAGTAGCAATCAGCCCCAGCATTTT. Protein: CASSEIMSSNQPQHF.

This clone was recorded once. V usage is TRBV5-6 and J usage is TRBJ2-5, with D perhaps matching TRBD2 (6 bases). Trimming stripped 2 bases from V and 4 bases from J, with 24 bases between. The CDR3 is 18 residues long. Germline V gene sequence: CDR1 SGHDT, CDR2 YYEEEE. CDR3 nucleotide sequence: TGTGCCAGCAGCTTCCCCCGCCCGGGGGATCAGAGGGGAGAGACCCAGTACTTC. It encodes CASSFPRPGDQRGETQYF.

The DNA of the CDR3 is TGTGCCAGCACCGCAGACAGGGACACTGAAGCTTTCTTT. This encodes CASTADRDTEAFF. J is TRBJ1-1 and V is TRBV4-2; 7 positions agree with TRBD1. CDR1 and CDR2 (germline): LGHNA, YNFKEQ. The CDR3 has 13 residues. Unmatched junction bases numbered 5, after V lost 7 bases and J lost 3 bases.

This chain joins TRBV7-3 and TRBJ1-2; tentative D call: TRBD1 (6 bases). The V and J ends lost 3 bases and 8 bases respectively, with 19 bases between them. In germline, CDR1 is SGHTA, CDR2 FQGTGA. This CDR3 spans 15 amino acids. The CDR3 spells CASSLRGQRLKGYTF. CDR3 nucleotides: TGTGCCAGCAGCTTGCGCGGACAGCGGTTGAAGGGCTACACCTTC.

This chain connects TRBV9 to TRBJ1-2; D gene ambiguous. V gave up 1 base and J gave up 8 bases, with 12 bases separating them. Germline V CDR1 and CDR2: SGDLS, YYNGEE. The length of the CDR3 is 13 residues. In DNA, the CDR3 is TGTGCCAGCAGCGTACAGGTCGGGGTGGGCTACACCTTC. This codes for CASSVQVGVGYTF.

CDR3 coding DNA: TGTGCCTGGAGTCCACCGACAGGGGGATGGAGCACTGAAGCTTTCTTT. It yields the protein CAWSPPTGGWSTEAFF. V gene TRBV30 combines with J gene TRBJ1-1; 9 positions agree with TRBD1. Germline CDR1 and CDR2: GTSNPN and SVGIG (reference sequence). This CDR3 has 16 residues. V shed 2 bases, J shed 4 bases, and the junction held 11 bases outside the gene matches.

The chain carries TRBV6-5 and TRBJ2-7; D might be TRBD1 (5 bases). The germline CDR1 and CDR2 sequences are MNHEY and SVGAGI. V was pared by 3 bases and J by 1 base, with 16 bases between. The CDR3 extends over 16 amino acids. In DNA, the CDR3 is TGTGCCAGCAGTTATGTAGGCAGGGCCAGTTCCTACGAGCAGTACTTC. Translating it yields CASSYVGRASSYEQYF.

The chain uses TRBV29-1 and TRBJ2-1, with 7 bases identical to TRBD1. V was pared by 7 bases and J by 6 bases, with 12 bases of the junction left unmatched. The CDR3 covers 14 residues. CDR1 and CDR2 (germline): SQVTM, ANQGSEA. CDR3 coding DNA: TGCAGCGAGGAACACGGGACAGTAGGCAATGAGCAGTTCTTC. This gives the protein CSEEHGTVGNEQFF.

The V call is TRBV6-5, the J call TRBJ2-7; maybe TRBD1 (5 bases). This CDR3 has 13 residues. With 10 bases removed from V and 1 base from J, the gap between germline ends came to 14 bases. Germline V CDR1 and CDR2: MNHEY, SVGAGI. CDR3 bases: TGTGCCACTCAATCCGACAGTTCCTACGAGCAGTACTTC. This gives the protein CATQSDSSYEQYF.

There are a few counts of this clone. This sequence joins TRBV19 and TRBJ2-1; the match to TRBD1 covers 7 bases. This CDR3 comprises 15 residues. V dropped 3 bases and J dropped 6; count of bases not matched to a gene: 8. CDR1 and CDR2 (germline): LNHDA, SQIVND (reference sequence). CDR3 sequence: CASSIRGGRINEQFF. The CDR3 coding sequence is TGTGCCAGTAGTATTCGAGGGGGCCGCATCAATGAGCAGTTCTTC.

A single count supports this clone. The chain employs TRBV5-6 and TRBJ1-1; D unresolved. Germline V gene data show CDR1 as SGHDT and CDR2 as YYEEEE. Trimming took off 4 bases at V and 3 bases at J, with 10 bases between the two ends. CDR3 length: 13 residues. CDR3 in amino acids: CASSLGVDTEAFF. CDR3 DNA sequence: TGTGCCAGCAGCCTGGGCGTTGACACTGAAGCTTTCTTT.

This clone appeared a single time. In DNA form, the CDR3 reads TGTGCCAGCAGCCATCCCCTCCAGGGACAGACTAATGAAAAACTGTTTTTT. This translates into CASSHPLQGQTNEKLFF. The chain couples TRBV5-6 to TRBJ1-4; 7 bases fit TRBD1. J lost 2 bases, V lost 4 bases, and 11 bases had no gene match. Germline CDR1 is SGHDT and CDR2 is YYEEEE. This CDR3 contains 17 residues.

The V and J genes are TRBV15 and TRBJ1-1; 10 bases map to TRBD1. CDR1 is LNHNV, CDR2 YYDKDF, per germline (reference sequence). The CDR3 sequence is 14 residues long. V shed 3 bases and J 7 bases; nucleotides not matched to a gene: 5. The CDR3, as DNA: TGTGCCACCAGCAGTCATAGGACAGGGGGTGAAGCTTTCTTT. The encoded protein is CATSSHRTGGEAFF. Filled out from reference TRBV15 and TRBJ1-1, the complete variable domain reads DAMVIQNPRYQVTQFGKPVTLSCSQTLNHNVMYWYQQKSSQAPKLLFHYYDKDFNNEADTPDNFQSRRPNTSFCFLDIRSPGLGDTAMYLCATSSHRTGGEAFFGQGTRLTVV.

This chain connects TRBV28 to TRBJ1-6; 8 bases align to TRBD1. J lost 7 bases, V lost 11 bases, and 13 bases had no gene match. This CDR3 contains 15 residues. CDR1 is MDHEN, CDR2 SYDVKM, per germline. CDR3 nucleotides: TGTGCCCTAGGGACAGGCCAAGGGGGAAATTCACCCCTCCACTTT. This gives the protein CALGTGQGGNSPLHF.

V is TRBV12-3 or TRBV12-4 and J is TRBJ2-7, with TRBD2 matching 7 bases. The CDR3 is 11 residues long. The junction had 3 bases not matched to a gene; V was cut back by 6 bases and J by 7 bases. CDR3 nucleotide sequence: TGTGCCAGCAGCCCAGCGGGGGAGCAGTACTTC. Protein product: CASSPAGEQYF.

The chain recombines TRBV30 with TRBJ1-2; weak D call: TRBD1 (5 bases). V shed 2 bases and J shed 7 bases, with 8 bases lying between them. The V gene's germline CDR1 is GTSNPN and CDR2 SVGIG (reference sequence). The CDR3 consists of 11 residues. As DNA, the CDR3 is TGTGCCTGGAGTCGGGGGTTTGGCTACACCTTC. Amino acids: CAWSRGFGYTF.

V gene TRBV13 combines with J gene TRBJ2-7; no definite D call. In germline, CDR1 is PRHDT, CDR2 FYEKMQ (reference sequence). Trimming took 0 bases from V and 3 from J, leaving 6 bases between them. The CDR3 is 13 amino acids. The CDR3 reads CASSLGGVYEQYF. CDR3 nucleotides: TGTGCCAGCAGCTTAGGGGGCGTCTACGAGCAGTACTTC.

V gene TRBV15 combines with J gene TRBJ1-2; tentative D call: TRBD1 (6 bases). The CDR3 consists of 15 residues. The ends were cut back, 4 bases at V and 8 bases at J, with 20 bases in the middle. Germline V CDR1 and CDR2: LNHNV, YYDKDF (reference sequence). The CDR3 DNA reads TGTGCCACCAGCAAGGGGCCCGGGGGGCTGGAGGGCTACACCTTC. Amino acids: CATSKGPGGLEGYTF.

Of note for this clone: Other DNA sequences in the sample encode the same CDR3. The chain combines TRBV19 with TRBJ2-3; D may be TRBD1 (6 bases). CDR3 length equals 14 residues. V was trimmed by 3 bases and J by 1 base, leaving 8 bases between them. CDR1 LNHDA and CDR2 SQIVND come from the germline V gene (reference sequence). In DNA, the CDR3 is TGTGCCAGTAGTATTTCAGGGGGCACAGATACGCAGTATTTT. Translation: CASSISGGTDTQYF.